This T cell receptor (beta chain) derives from a study of T cells expressing NK-cell markers. Germline V gives CDR1 LNHDA, CDR2 SQIVND (reference sequence). CDR3 length: 15 residues. Comment on this clonotype: Its antigen remains unidentified.

After re-calling the 5' RACE reads, TCRdb lists one entry per CDR3 protein, DNA absent. Here the sample table reports about 140,000 distinct CDR3 sequences. Study outcomes and limitations: Of CD8+ T cells, about 1.0-8% belonged to dominant NKG2C+ clonotypes in several donors.

This TCR was sampled from a young man in good health. Sequenced: blood T cells: a sorted CD56 or NKG2C T cell subset, CD4+ or CD8+ T cells, or bulk PBMC T cells (not recorded which). The chain recombines TRBV19 with TRBJ2-7; checking the TCRdb D call of TRBD1 is not possible without DNA. CDR3 residues: CASSISPDRRYEQYF.